This T cell receptor (beta chain) came from a study of cytotoxic CD8 clonotypes in ibrutinib-treated CLL. Background on the study: It was after a median approximately eleven months of treatment, range 6 to 36, that response samples were taken. Samples yielded averages of approximately 260,000 productive templates and over 90,000 productive rearrangements.

A note on this clone: Its antigen is as yet unknown.

CDR3 length equals 14 residues. V shed 1 base and J 7 bases; nucleotides not matched to a gene: 5. Germline CDR1 is SQVTM and CDR2 is ANQGSEA. Clones were read by immunoSEQ multiplex PCR, and TCRdb kept only the in-frame ones, dropping some. The sample includes around 150,000 clones, roughly 88% seen only once; the top ten take approximately 2.9%. Study observations and caveats: Under therapy, public clonotypes either contracted or stayed stable, and they were uncommon. Sampling schedules were unmatched across sustained-remission and progressing patients.

The sequence derives from a human donor with chronic lymphocytic leukemia. The sample here was PBMCs, taken at disease progression, from a patient treated with ibrutinib. The V and J genes are TRBV29-1 and TRBJ2-1; 9 bases line up with TRBD2. The chain's CDR3 is CSVEGLAGRNEQFF. In DNA form, the CDR3 reads TGCAGCGTTGAAGGGCTAGCGGGAAGGAATGAGCAGTTCTTC.